The rows below give T cell receptor beta chains drawn from one sample of a study of cytomegalovirus exposure and HLA in healthy donors. The method was immunoSEQ multiplex PCR; TCRdb's version includes in-frame clones alone and lacks a portion of them. There are 150,000 to 200,000 clones in the sample; roughly 83% occur only once, and approximately 0.26% lies in the top ten. Input material: PBMCs. Source of these receptors: a boy younger than 18 in good health and CMV-seronegative. The CDR3 runs from the conserved cysteine through the conserved F or W. Each record gives: D gene, J gene, clone size, CDR3 length, V gene, CDR3 protein, CDR3 DNA. The D gene is left open where the match is weak. Clone size is shown for a subset of rows, as once, few, many or a class of expanded clone.

D gene: .
J gene: TRBJ1-1
clone size: few
CDR3 length: 14
V gene: TRBV6-5
CDR3 protein: CASSTRTGTTEAFF
CDR3 DNA: TGTGCCAGCAGTACCCGAACAGGGACCACTGAAGCTTTCTTT

D gene: .
J gene: TRBJ2-3
clone size: .
CDR3 length: 14
V gene: TRBV7-9
CDR3 protein: CASSLDSHTDTQYF
CDR3 DNA: TGTGCCAGCAGCCTGGACTCCCACACAGATACGCAGTATTTT

D gene: .
J gene: TRBJ1-1
clone size: .
CDR3 length: 13
V gene: TRBV19
CDR3 protein: CASSISLNTEAFF
CDR3 DNA: TGTGCCAGTAGTATATCTCTGAACACTGAAGCTTTCTTT

D gene: .
J gene: TRBJ1-6
clone size: .
CDR3 length: 15
V gene: TRBV5-4
CDR3 protein: CASGLAGDSNSPLHF
CDR3 DNA: TGTGCCAGCGGCTTGGCGGGGGATAGTAATTCACCCCTCCACTTT

D gene: .
J gene: TRBJ1-1
clone size: .
CDR3 length: 13
V gene: TRBV6-1
CDR3 protein: CASSVGSNTEAFF
CDR3 DNA: TGTGCCAGCAGTGTCGGGTCTAACACTGAAGCTTTCTTT

D gene: TRBD1
J gene: TRBJ2-7
clone size: .
CDR3 length: 16
V gene: TRBV18
CDR3 protein: CASSDLAGTGGGEQYF
CDR3 DNA: TGTGCCAGCTCGGACCTCGCAGGGACAGGGGGCGGCGAGCAGTACTTC

D gene: TRBD2
J gene: TRBJ2-7
clone size: .
CDR3 length: 14
V gene: TRBV27
CDR3 protein: CASSYGTSGREQYF
CDR3 DNA: TGTGCCAGCAGTTATGGGACTAGCGGTCGCGAGCAGTACTTC

D gene: .
J gene: TRBJ2-7
clone size: .
CDR3 length: 12
V gene: TRBV18
CDR3 protein: CASSPGAYEQYF
CDR3 DNA: TGTGCCAGCTCACCAGGGGCATACGAGCAGTACTTC

D gene: .
J gene: TRBJ1-2
clone size: .
CDR3 length: 18
V gene: TRBV15
CDR3 protein: CATSTTSTGSLRSYGYTF
CDR3 DNA: TGTGCCACCAGCACCACCTCAACAGGTAGTCTAAGGAGTTATGGCTACACCTTC

D gene: .
J gene: TRBJ2-7
clone size: .
CDR3 length: 14
V gene: TRBV7-9
CDR3 protein: CASSPADRFYEQYF
CDR3 DNA: TGTGCCAGCAGCCCCGCCGACAGGTTCTACGAGCAGTACTTC

D gene: TRBD1
J gene: TRBJ2-1
clone size: .
CDR3 length: 14
V gene: TRBV6-4
CDR3 protein: CASGHGGQGHEQFF
CDR3 DNA: TGTGCTTCGGGTCATGGGGGACAGGGACATGAGCAGTTCTTC

D gene: TRBD2
J gene: TRBJ2-3
clone size: .
CDR3 length: 16
V gene: TRBV5-1
CDR3 protein: CASSLGTSGSTDTQYF
CDR3 DNA: TGCGCCAGCAGCTTGGGGACTAGCGGGAGCACAGATACGCAGTATTTT

D gene: .
J gene: TRBJ2-1
clone size: once
CDR3 length: 13
V gene: TRBV9
CDR3 protein: CASSDGQPNEQFF
CDR3 DNA: TGTGCCAGCAGCGACGGACAGCCCAATGAGCAGTTCTTC

D gene: .
J gene: TRBJ1-6
clone size: .
CDR3 length: 13
V gene: TRBV5-4
CDR3 protein: CASSSSGWTPLHF
CDR3 DNA: TGTGCCAGCAGCTCGTCAGGGTGGACACCCCTCCACTTT

D gene: .
J gene: TRBJ1-1
clone size: .
CDR3 length: 14
V gene: TRBV27
CDR3 protein: CASSYQGWSTEAFF
CDR3 DNA: TGTGCCAGCAGTTACCAGGGATGGAGCACTGAAGCTTTCTTT

D gene: TRBD2
J gene: TRBJ2-5
clone size: .
CDR3 length: 15
V gene: TRBV28
CDR3 protein: CASSPSGTIQETQYF
CDR3 DNA: TGTGCCAGCAGCCCTAGCGGGACGATCCAAGAGACCCAGTACTTC

D gene: TRBD2
J gene: TRBJ2-7
clone size: once
CDR3 length: 16
V gene: TRBV5-1
CDR3 protein: CASSLGLAGNSYEQYF
CDR3 DNA: TGCGCCAGCAGCTTAGGCTTAGCGGGAAACTCCTACGAGCAGTACTTC

D gene: .
J gene: TRBJ1-2
clone size: .
CDR3 length: 15
V gene: TRBV6-6
CDR3 protein: CASLLSGEWDYGYTF
CDR3 DNA: TGTGCCAGCCTACTCTCAGGGGAGTGGGACTATGGCTACACCTTC

D gene: TRBD2
J gene: TRBJ2-1
clone size: once
CDR3 length: 15
V gene: TRBV4-3
CDR3 protein: CASSQTGLSYNEQFF
CDR3 DNA: TGCGCCAGCAGCCAGACGGGACTATCCTACAATGAGCAGTTCTTC

D gene: .
J gene: TRBJ2-5
clone size: .
CDR3 length: 14
V gene: TRBV7-9
CDR3 protein: CASSPPDTEETQYF
CDR3 DNA: TGTGCCAGCAGCCCTCCAGATACCGAAGAGACCCAGTACTTC

D gene: TRBD1
J gene: TRBJ2-7
clone size: .
CDR3 length: 13
V gene: TRBV27
CDR3 protein: CASSHLDRDEQYF
CDR3 DNA: TGTGCCAGCAGTCACCTGGACAGGGACGAGCAGTACTTC

D gene: .
J gene: TRBJ2-7
clone size: .
CDR3 length: 14
V gene: TRBV10-2
CDR3 protein: CASSERGMGFQQYF
CDR3 DNA: TGCGCCAGCAGTGAGCGGGGGATGGGGTTCCAGCAGTACTTC

D gene: TRBD1
J gene: TRBJ2-7
clone size: .
CDR3 length: 16
V gene: TRBV6-1
CDR3 protein: CASSAQLGTASYEQYF
CDR3 DNA: TGTGCCAGCAGTGCACAATTAGGGACAGCGTCCTACGAGCAGTACTTC

D gene: .
J gene: TRBJ2-1
clone size: .
CDR3 length: 11
V gene: TRBV4-1
CDR3 protein: CASRRYGEQFF
CDR3 DNA: TGCGCCAGCAGACGCTACGGGGAGCAGTTCTTC

D gene: .
J gene: TRBJ1-4
clone size: .
CDR3 length: 15
V gene: TRBV5-1
CDR3 protein: CASSLALGRGEKLFF
CDR3 DNA: TGCGCCAGCAGCTTGGCCCTGGGGCGAGGAGAAAAACTGTTTTTT

D gene: TRBD1
J gene: TRBJ2-5
clone size: .
CDR3 length: 16
V gene: TRBV2
CDR3 protein: CASRSAGTGVRETQYF
CDR3 DNA: TGTGCCAGCAGGTCCGCAGGGACAGGGGTTCGGGAGACCCAGTACTTC

D gene: .
J gene: TRBJ1-2
clone size: .
CDR3 length: 13
V gene: TRBV9
CDR3 protein: CASSADIFDGYTF
CDR3 DNA: TGTGCCAGCAGCGCCGACATATTTGATGGCTACACCTTC

D gene: .
J gene: TRBJ1-1
clone size: .
CDR3 length: 14
V gene: TRBV28
CDR3 protein: CASKKGGINTEAFF
CDR3 DNA: TGTGCCAGCAAAAAGGGAGGAATCAACACTGAAGCTTTCTTT